This T cell receptor (beta chain) was documented in a study of T cells in Graves' hyperthyroidism and ophthalmopathy. About the research overall: Before any treatment, at initial diagnosis, peripheral blood was collected. Study findings and constraints: Most thyroid clonotypes expanded above 0.001 were also detected in blood.

In patients aged 18 to 65, hyperthyroidism was newly diagnosed, with duration under 2 months. Each diagnosis drew on symptoms, thyroxine, TRAb, thyroid ultrasound and orbital computed tomography findings. Ten or more counts support this clonotype. No antigen is known for it. TCR beta CDR3 regions were amplified from RNA transcripts. The TCR CDR3 was amplified in a first-round RT-PCR using the HTBI primer set. TCRdb passed the multiplex PCR reads through MiXCR, listing each CDR3 protein once. The sample includes over 700,000 distinct CDR3 sequences, 18% of them seen just once. The V and J ends lost 4 bases and 2 bases, in that order; junction bases with no gene match: 7. The CDR3 has 15 residues. The V gene's germline CDR1 is LGHDT and CDR2 YNNKEL (reference sequence).

The V gene is TRBV3-1, the J gene TRBJ1-2, with 7 bases that match TRBD1. Source material: blood. This clonotype was obtained from a woman aged 50 to 60 with Graves' hyperthyroidism that later progressed to Graves' ophthalmopathy. The CDR3 spells CASSPGQVGNYGYTF. CDR3 bases: TGTGCCAGCAGCCCCGGACAGGTTGGCAACTATGGCTACACCTTC.